Following are 25 T cell receptor beta chains from one sample sequenced in a study of blood T cell repertoires in COVID-19. Using immunoSEQ multiplex PCR, the repertoire was profiled, and TCRdb retains in-frame clones only, with some absent. The repertoire holds 150,000 or so clones, with around 85% as singletons. What was sequenced was peripheral blood. The receptors derive from a man aged 55-75 years with COVID-19, enrolled during active disease.

This clone has just one count. The genes are TRBV7-9 and TRBJ1-2; 8 bases agree with TRBD1. V dropped 5 bases and J dropped 8; count of bases not matched to a gene: 7. This CDR3 is 13 amino acids long. The germline V gene encodes CDR1 SEHNR and CDR2 FQNEAQ (reference sequence). CDR3 DNA: TGTGCCAGCAGCCAGACAGGGGCTGAGGGCTACACCTTC. Its translation: CASSQTGAEGYTF.

The chain combines TRBV7-2 with TRBJ1-3; 7 positions agree with TRBD1. Losses at the gene ends were 5 bases for V and 4 bases for J; bases not matched to a gene: 8. CDR3 length: 15 residues. Germline V gives CDR1 SGHTA, CDR2 FQGNSA. The CDR3 loop reads CASSRDRVGGNTIYF. CDR3 sequence (DNA): TGTGCCAGCAGCAGAGACAGGGTGGGGGGAAACACCATATATTTT.

The chain joins TRBV7-2 to TRBJ1-1, with a possible D match to TRBD1 (6 bases). The V end lost 3 bases, the J end lost 11 bases, and 19 bases lay between the germline ends. From germline, CDR1 is SGHTA and CDR2 FQGNSA. The CDR3 runs 14 residues. The CDR3 sequence is CASSFSGASFGAFF. The CDR3 DNA reads as TGTGCCAGCAGCTTTTCAGGGGCCTCCTTTGGGGCTTTCTTT. Filled out from reference TRBV7-2 and TRBJ1-1, the complete variable domain reads GAGVSQSPSNKVTEKGKDVELRCDPISGHTALYWYRQSLGQGLEFLIYFQGNSAPDKSGLPSDRFSAERTGGSVSTLTIQRTQQEDSAVYLCASSFSGASFGAFFGQGTRLTVV.

This chain connects TRBV19 to TRBJ2-7; 7 bases agree with TRBD2. V dropped 5 bases and J dropped 3; count of bases not matched to a gene: 7. This CDR3 spans 14 amino acids. The germline V gene has CDR1 LNHDA and CDR2 SQIVND (reference sequence). The CDR3 sequence: CASSHRGVIYEQYF. DNA of the CDR3: TGTGCCAGTAGTCACCGGGGGGTCATCTACGAGCAGTACTTC.

This chain links TRBV12-3 or TRBV12-4 with TRBJ1-2; D is possibly TRBD1 (5 bases). V was clipped by 2 bases and J by 13 bases, with 14 bases between them. CDR3 length: 12 amino acids. CDR3 protein: CASSLWQGRLTF. The CDR3 coding sequence is TGTGCCAGCAGTTTATGGCAGGGCCGTCTCACCTTC.

This clone was counted a few times. The J gene is TRBJ2-7, the V gene TRBV6-5; tentatively, D is TRBD1 (6 bases). The CDR3 totals 14 residues. Per the germline V gene, CDR1 is MNHEY and CDR2 is SVGAGI. The V end was cut by 5 bases, the J end by 0 bases, with 11 bases between. The CDR3 DNA sequence: TGTGCCAGCAGTCGAGACAGGAGCTCCTACGAGCAGTACTTC. Protein: CASSRDRSSYEQYF.

This chain links TRBV7-2 with TRBJ2-2, with 10 positions matching TRBD2. CDR3 length equals 16 residues. CDR1 and CDR2 from the germline V gene are SGHTA and FQGNSA. Germline trimming cut 4 bases from V and 6 bases from J; bases unmatched to any gene: 8. CDR3: CASSWGLSGRAGELFF. In DNA, the CDR3 is TGTGCCAGCAGCTGGGGTCTAAGCGGGAGGGCCGGGGAGCTGTTTTTT.

This clone has just a few counts. V is TRBV7-2 and J is TRBJ1-3, with D maybe TRBD1 (5 bases). Trimming took off 5 bases at V and 4 bases at J, with 12 bases between the two ends. The CDR3 has 14 residues. Germline V gene lookup returns CDR1 SGHTA and CDR2 FQGNSA. The CDR3: CASSRGDPGNTIYF. CDR3 nucleotide sequence: TGTGCCAGCAGCAGGGGCGACCCCGGAAACACCATATATTTT.

This chain's CDR3 is CASSDPTGGPGAFF. In DNA form, the CDR3 reads TGTGCCAGCAGTGATCCGACAGGGGGGCCTGGGGCTTTCTTT. The V gene is TRBV6-1, the J gene TRBJ1-1; 9 bases are shared with TRBD1. V gave up 3 bases and J gave up 11 bases; unmatched junction bases: 10. Per germline, CDR1 MNHNS and CDR2 SASEGT. This CDR3 has 14 amino acids.

This chain joins TRBV4-3 and TRBJ2-3; TRBD2 aligns across 7 bases. The CDR3 is 17 residues long. The junction had 14 bases not matched to a gene; V was cut back by 1 base and J by 7 bases. Germline V gives CDR1 LGHNA, CDR2 YSLEER. This chain's CDR3 is CASSQVGGGRGRNTQYF. DNA of the CDR3: TGCGCCAGCAGCCAAGTAGGTGGCGGGAGAGGGAGGAATACGCAGTATTTT.

The chain combines TRBV28 with TRBJ1-1; TRBD1 is a possible D gene (6 bases). This CDR3 is 12 amino acids long. Looked up from germline, CDR1 is MDHEN and CDR2 is SYDVKM. Between the trimmed V and J ends, which lost 5 bases and 11 bases, there was a span of 15 bases. For the CDR3, the DNA is TGTGCCAGCAGTCCCGGCCGGGGGGGCGCTTTCTTT. It codes for CASSPGRGGAFF.

This clone was detected once. The same CDR3 is also encoded by other DNA sequences in this sample. This rearrangement joins TRBV18 to TRBJ1-1; 8 positions agree with TRBD1. The CDR3 totals 13 residues. The germline CDR1 and CDR2 sequences are KGHSH and LQKENI. With 6 bases clipped from V and 4 bases from J, the junction kept 4 bases outside the gene matches. CDR3 coding DNA: TGTGCCAGCTCCCCCGGACAGGGCACTGAAGCTTTCTTT. Its translation is CASSPGQGTEAFF. Drawing the rest from reference TRBV18 and TRBJ1-1, the complete variable domain is NAGVMQNPRHLVRRRGQEARLRCSPMKGHSHVYWYRQLPEEGLKFMVYLQKENIIDESGMPKERFSAEFPKEGPSILRIQQVVRGDSAAYFCASSPGQGTEAFFGQGTRLTVV.

The chain combines TRBV18 with TRBJ1-1; TRBD1 matches at 9 bases. V shed 3 bases, J shed 1 base, and the junction held 3 bases outside the gene matches. The CDR3 covers 15 residues. Per germline, CDR1 KGHSH and CDR2 LQKENI. The DNA for the CDR3 is TGTGCCAGCTCACCGCCGGGACAGGGGAACACTGAAGCTTTCTTT. Protein product: CASSPPGQGNTEAFF.

This chain uses TRBV11-3 with TRBJ1-2; D is uncertain. Trimming left V 8 bases short and J 0 bases short, with 10 bases between. The CDR3 has 13 residues. Germline V gene data show CDR1 as SGHNT and CDR2 as YENEEA. The CDR3 DNA reads TGTGCCAGCGGAAGCGTGACTAACTATGGCTACACCTTC. Translated, it gives CASGSVTNYGYTF.

V usage is TRBV27 and J usage is TRBJ1-5; 8 bases line up with TRBD1. There are 15 residues in the CDR3. Trimming removed 5 bases from V and 3 bases from J; junction bases left unmatched: 6. Germline-derived CDR1 and CDR2 are MNHEY and SMNVEV (reference sequence). CDR3 coding DNA: TGTGCCAGCAGTAGGGACAGGCTAAACAATCAGCCCCAGCATTTT. Residues: CASSRDRLNNQPQHF.

The V gene is TRBV5-4, the J gene TRBJ1-2; 10 positions match TRBD1. CDR1 and CDR2 (germline): SGHNT, YYREEE (reference sequence). V shed 0 bases and J 3 bases; nucleotides not matched to a gene: 8. CDR3 length: 17 residues. The chain's CDR3 is CASSLGDRQGADYGYTF. CDR3 coding DNA: TGTGCCAGCAGCTTGGGAGATCGACAGGGGGCAGACTATGGCTACACCTTC.

The V call is TRBV5-4, the J call TRBJ1-3, with TRBD1 identical over 7 bases. This CDR3 comprises 15 residues. CDR1 is SGHNT, CDR2 YYREEE, per germline (reference sequence). The ends lost 0 bases at V and 1 base at J; junction bases unmatched: 1. This CDR3 reads CASSLETGSGNTIYF. CDR3 bases: TGTGCCAGCAGCTTGGAGACAGGGTCTGGAAACACCATATATTTT.

The chain has TRBV5-1 and TRBJ2-3, with a possible D match to TRBD2 (6 bases). Per germline, CDR1 SGHRS and CDR2 YFSETQ. This CDR3 comprises 15 residues. V lost 4 bases, J lost 2 bases, and 14 bases lay in between. DNA for the CDR3: TGCGCCAGCAGCGAGTGGGGACTCTTCACAGATACGCAGTATTTT. The encoded protein is CASSEWGLFTDTQYF.

V usage is TRBV5-1 and J usage is TRBJ1-4; TRBD1 is a possible D gene (5 bases). The CDR3 is 16 amino acids. Per the germline V gene, CDR1 is SGHRS and CDR2 is YFSETQ. Trimming took off 2 bases at V and 8 bases at J, with 19 bases between the two ends. CDR3: CASSFRAGGGVEKLFF. The CDR3 DNA sequence: TGCGCCAGCAGCTTCCGGGCCGGGGGTGGAGTGGAAAAACTGTTTTTT. Full variable domain (rest looked up from reference TRBV5-1 and TRBJ1-4): KAGVTQTPRYLIKTRGQQVTLSCSPISGHRSVSWYQQTPGQGLQFLFEYFSETQRNKGNFPGRFSGRQFSNSRSEMNVSTLELGDSALYLCASSFRAGGGVEKLFFGSGTQLSVL.

The chain employs TRBV28 and TRBJ1-4; TRBD1 matches 7 bases. CDR1 MDHEN and CDR2 SYDVKM come from the germline V gene. The CDR3 contains 13 residues. V was clipped by 4 bases and J by 10 bases; unmatched bases: 6. The DNA for the CDR3 is TGTGCCAGCAGTTCCAGGGGGACCGGAAAACTGTTTTTT. Its translation is CASSSRGTGKLFF. The full variable domain, in which reference TRBV28 and TRBJ1-4 provide the parts outside the CDR3, is DVKVTQSSRYLVKRTGEKVFLECVQDMDHENMFWYRQDPGLGLRLIYFSYDVKMKEKGDIPEGYSVSREKKERFSLILESASTNQTSMYLCASSSRGTGKLFFGSGTQLSVL.

This chain uses TRBV3-1 (or the pseudogene TRBV3-2) with TRBJ2-7; weak D call: TRBD1 (7 bases). From germline, CDR1 is LGHDT and CDR2 YNNKEL (reference sequence). This CDR3 spans 15 amino acids. Trimming left V 5 bases short and J 1 base short, with 15 bases between. CDR3 loop: CASSGGGGGSYEQYF. The CDR3 bases are TGTGCCAGCAGCGGAGGGGGCGGAGGATCCTACGAGCAGTACTTC.

The chain couples TRBV14 to TRBJ2-1; no firm D call. The V gene's germline CDR1 is SGHDN and CDR2 FVKESK. V shed 4 bases and J shed 8 bases, with 15 bases lying between them. This CDR3 is 14 amino acids long. DNA for the CDR3: TGTGCCAGCAGCCGCATGAGATCCACCCATGAGCAGTTCTTC. As protein: CASSRMRSTHEQFF.

This chain uses TRBV7-2 with TRBJ1-1; no firm D call. V lost 5 bases and J lost 4, with 17 bases in between. CDR3 length equals 15 residues. Germline CDR1 SGHTA, CDR2 FQGNSA. CDR3: CASSLDIMGSTEAFF. CDR3 DNA sequence: TGTGCCAGCAGCCTCGATATTATGGGGAGCACTGAAGCTTTCTTT.

The chain is built from TRBV7-2 and TRBJ1-1; no clear D gene. The length of the CDR3 is 14 residues. Germline CDR1 and CDR2: SGHTA and FQGNSA. V was clipped by 2 bases and J by 4 bases, with 11 bases between them. CDR3 sequence: CASSLRGGSTEAFF. CDR3 bases: TGTGCCAGCAGCTTAAGAGGCGGGAGCACTGAAGCTTTCTTT.

V usage is TRBV29-1 and J usage is TRBJ1-2; 10 bases are a match to TRBD1. The CDR3 length is 17 residues. Germline loops: CDR1 SQVTM, CDR2 ANQGSEA. V lost 4 bases and J lost 6; bases outside the gene matches: 17. CDR3 region: CSVVRRDRGIGADGYTF. In nucleotides, the CDR3 is TGCAGCGTTGTACGGCGGGACAGGGGAATTGGGGCGGATGGCTACACCTTC.